The rows below give T cell receptor beta chains drawn from one sample of a study of T cell responses to AZD1222 COVID-19 vaccine. Assay used: immunoSEQ multiplex PCR; TCRdb lists only in-frame clones, some missing. The data show more than 85,000 clones, over 75% seen once. Sequences were derived from peripheral blood, sampled 28 days after the second AZD1222 dose. These receptors were obtained from an adult who received the AZD1222 COVID-19 vaccine. Each CDR3 is given with its conserved first and last residue. The D gene is left open where the match is weak. Clone size is stated in some rows and not others, as once, few, many or a class when expanded.

j_call: TRBJ1-3; v_call: TRBV6-5; clone_size: NA; d_call: NA; cdr3_aa: CASSSLSGNTIYF; cdr3_nt: TGTGCCAGCAGCAGCCTCTCTGGAAACACCATATATTTT
j_call: TRBJ2-7; v_call: TRBV5-6; clone_size: NA; d_call: NA; cdr3_aa: CASSLRGIGSYEQYF; cdr3_nt: TGTGCCAGCAGCTTGAGAGGGATAGGGTCCTACGAGCAGTACTTC
j_call: TRBJ2-3; v_call: TRBV4-3; clone_size: NA; d_call: TRBD2; cdr3_aa: CASSQGTGGFTDTQYF; cdr3_nt: TGCGCCAGCAGCCAAGGCACGGGGGGGTTCACAGATACGCAGTATTTT
j_call: TRBJ1-5; v_call: TRBV5-5; clone_size: NA; d_call: NA; cdr3_aa: CASSPTGSGNQPQHF; cdr3_nt: TGTGCCAGCAGCCCTACAGGTTCCGGCAATCAGCCCCAGCATTTT
j_call: TRBJ2-7; v_call: TRBV2; clone_size: NA; d_call: NA; cdr3_aa: CASRVNSYEQYF; cdr3_nt: TGTGCCAGCAGGGTAAATTCCTACGAGCAGTACTTC
j_call: TRBJ2-1; v_call: TRBV12-3/TRBV12-4; clone_size: NA; d_call: NA; cdr3_aa: CASSLRSEDEQFF; cdr3_nt: TGTGCCAGCAGTTTACGAAGCGAAGATGAGCAGTTCTTC
j_call: TRBJ2-2; v_call: TRBV7-9; clone_size: NA; d_call: NA; cdr3_aa: CASSLGAGELFF; cdr3_nt: TGTGCCAGCAGCTTAGGGGCCGGGGAGCTGTTTTTT
j_call: TRBJ1-1; v_call: TRBV18; clone_size: NA; d_call: NA; cdr3_aa: CASSPLGRGGGEAFF; cdr3_nt: TGTGCCAGCTCACCACTAGGCAGGGGCGGGGGTGAAGCTTTCTTT
j_call: TRBJ1-2; v_call: TRBV3-1/TRBV3-2; clone_size: NA; d_call: NA; cdr3_aa: CASSQVGRLYGYTF; cdr3_nt: TGTGCCAGCAGCCAAGTTGGACGGCTCTATGGCTACACCTTC
j_call: TRBJ2-7; v_call: TRBV5-4; clone_size: NA; d_call: TRBD1; cdr3_aa: CASSLGTGGSYEQYF; cdr3_nt: TGTGCCAGCAGCTTAGGGACAGGGGGCTCCTACGAGCAGTACTTC
j_call: TRBJ1-2; v_call: TRBV4-3; clone_size: NA; d_call: TRBD1; cdr3_aa: CASRQGDTTNYGYTF; cdr3_nt: TGCGCCAGCAGACAGGGGGACACCACTAACTATGGCTACACCTTC
j_call: TRBJ2-7; v_call: TRBV9; clone_size: NA; d_call: TRBD2; cdr3_aa: CASGREFNEQYF; cdr3_nt: TGTGCCAGCGGGCGGGAGTTCAACGAGCAGTACTTC
j_call: TRBJ2-5; v_call: TRBV7-2; clone_size: NA; d_call: TRBD1; cdr3_aa: CASAGGFKETQYF; cdr3_nt: TGTGCCAGTGCAGGGGGATTTAAAGAGACCCAGTACTTC
j_call: TRBJ1-1; v_call: TRBV6-2/TRBV6-3; clone_size: once; d_call: NA; cdr3_aa: CASSTGARAVAFF; cdr3_nt: TGTGCCAGCAGTACCGGCGCCAGGGCGGTAGCTTTCTTT
j_call: TRBJ1-1; v_call: TRBV6-6; clone_size: NA; d_call: TRBD1; cdr3_aa: CASSYENRGNTEAFF; cdr3_nt: TGTGCCAGCAGTTACGAAAACAGGGGGAACACTGAAGCTTTCTTT
j_call: TRBJ1-2; v_call: TRBV9; clone_size: NA; d_call: NA; cdr3_aa: CASTRSGYGYTF; cdr3_nt: TGTGCCAGCACCCGCTCTGGCTATGGCTACACCTTC
j_call: TRBJ2-5; v_call: TRBV5-6; clone_size: NA; d_call: TRBD1; cdr3_aa: CASSSDRERGETQYF; cdr3_nt: TGTGCCAGCAGCTCCGACAGGGAAAGGGGAGAGACCCAGTACTTC
j_call: TRBJ2-1; v_call: TRBV4-2; clone_size: NA; d_call: TRBD2; cdr3_aa: CASSQDGRTSGPLRRNEQFF; cdr3_nt: TGTGCCAGCAGCCAAGATGGGAGGACTAGCGGGCCTTTAAGGAGGAATGAGCAGTTCTTC
j_call: TRBJ1-6; v_call: TRBV4-3; clone_size: few; d_call: NA; cdr3_aa: CASSDLTASTNSPLHF; cdr3_nt: TGCGCCAGCAGCGATTTGACAGCCAGCACTAATTCACCCCTCCACTTT
j_call: TRBJ2-5; v_call: TRBV7-2; clone_size: NA; d_call: TRBD1; cdr3_aa: CASSRDRGETQYF; cdr3_nt: TGTGCCAGCAGCAGGGACAGGGGAGAGACCCAGTACTTC
j_call: TRBJ2-7; v_call: TRBV6-2/TRBV6-3; clone_size: NA; d_call: NA; cdr3_aa: CASSSPLYEQYF; cdr3_nt: TGTGCCAGCAGTTCGCCGCTCTACGAGCAGTACTTC
j_call: TRBJ1-1; v_call: TRBV4-2; clone_size: NA; d_call: NA; cdr3_aa: CASSAHGGGNTEAFF; cdr3_nt: TGTGCCAGCAGCGCCCACGGTGGGGGAAACACTGAAGCTTTCTTT
j_call: TRBJ1-2; v_call: TRBV2; clone_size: NA; d_call: NA; cdr3_aa: CASSGHSSENYGYTF; cdr3_nt: TGTGCCAGCAGTGGCCACAGTTCGGAGAACTATGGCTACACCTTC
j_call: TRBJ1-2; v_call: TRBV4-2; clone_size: NA; d_call: NA; cdr3_aa: CASHVRGQAANYGYTF; cdr3_nt: TGTGCCAGCCATGTAAGAGGGCAGGCCGCGAACTATGGCTACACCTTC
j_call: TRBJ1-1; v_call: TRBV18; clone_size: NA; d_call: NA; cdr3_aa: CASSRDGGVTEAFF; cdr3_nt: TGTGCCAGCTCGAGGGACGGGGGGGTCACTGAAGCTTTCTTT
j_call: TRBJ2-5; v_call: TRBV5-1; clone_size: NA; d_call: TRBD2; cdr3_aa: CASNFEDSGRQETQYF; cdr3_nt: TGCGCCAGCAATTTCGAAGATAGCGGGAGGCAAGAGACCCAGTACTTC
j_call: TRBJ1-1; v_call: TRBV19; clone_size: NA; d_call: NA; cdr3_aa: CASSMRSGWAFF; cdr3_nt: TGTGCCAGTAGTATGCGGTCGGGGTGGGCTTTCTTT
j_call: TRBJ2-3; v_call: TRBV9; clone_size: NA; d_call: TRBD2; cdr3_aa: CASSPLAGGPADTQYF; cdr3_nt: TGTGCCAGCAGCCCACTAGCGGGGGGGCCCGCAGATACGCAGTATTTT
j_call: TRBJ1-1; v_call: TRBV7-9; clone_size: few; d_call: TRBD1; cdr3_aa: CASSSRTGKGAEAFF; cdr3_nt: TGTGCCAGCAGCTCTCGGACAGGGAAGGGGGCTGAAGCTTTCTTT
j_call: TRBJ1-2; v_call: TRBV5-8; clone_size: NA; d_call: NA; cdr3_aa: CASSFQGLLYGYTF; cdr3_nt: TGTGCCAGCAGCTTTCAAGGCCTCCTGTATGGCTACACCTTC
j_call: TRBJ2-6; v_call: TRBV27; clone_size: NA; d_call: NA; cdr3_aa: CASSSHSGANVLTF; cdr3_nt: TGTGCCAGCAGTTCACACTCTGGGGCCAACGTCCTGACTTTC
j_call: TRBJ2-1; v_call: TRBV7-2; clone_size: NA; d_call: TRBD1; cdr3_aa: CASSEGTGGLAGLNEQFF; cdr3_nt: TGTGCCAGCAGCGAGGGGACAGGGGGTCTAGCGGGATTAAATGAGCAGTTCTTC
j_call: TRBJ1-5; v_call: TRBV5-5; clone_size: NA; d_call: NA; cdr3_aa: CASSLEPDRRSHPQHF; cdr3_nt: TGTGCCAGCAGCTTGGAGCCAGACCGACGATCCCACCCCCAGCATTTT
j_call: TRBJ1-4; v_call: TRBV27; clone_size: once; d_call: NA; cdr3_aa: CASRGRGANEKLFF; cdr3_nt: TGTGCCAGCAGGGGGCGGGGCGCTAATGAAAAACTGTTTTTT
j_call: TRBJ1-6; v_call: TRBV14; clone_size: NA; d_call: NA; cdr3_aa: CASSQESVSSYNSPLHF; cdr3_nt: TGTGCCAGCAGCCAAGAGAGCGTCAGCTCCTATAATTCACCCCTCCACTTT
j_call: TRBJ1-5; v_call: TRBV19; clone_size: NA; d_call: TRBD1; cdr3_aa: CASSMSAGGNQPQHF; cdr3_nt: TGTGCCAGTAGTATGTCGGCAGGGGGTAATCAGCCCCAGCATTTT
j_call: TRBJ1-1; v_call: TRBV6-1; clone_size: NA; d_call: TRBD1; cdr3_aa: CASSDEGANTEAFF; cdr3_nt: TGTGCCAGCAGTGATGAGGGGGCAAACACTGAAGCTTTCTTT
j_call: TRBJ1-1; v_call: TRBV24-1; clone_size: NA; d_call: NA; cdr3_aa: CATRNSFPNTEAFF; cdr3_nt: TGTGCCACGAGGAACAGCTTCCCGAACACTGAAGCTTTCTTT
j_call: TRBJ2-2; v_call: TRBV24-1; clone_size: NA; d_call: NA; cdr3_aa: CATSDLPWAAGELFF; cdr3_nt: TGTGCCACCAGTGATTTGCCTTGGGCGGCCGGGGAGCTGTTTTTT
j_call: TRBJ2-7; v_call: TRBV7-2; clone_size: NA; d_call: NA; cdr3_aa: CASSLGGAFPYEQYF; cdr3_nt: TGTGCCAGCAGCTTAGGTGGGGCGTTCCCCTACGAGCAGTACTTC
j_call: TRBJ2-7; v_call: TRBV5-6; clone_size: NA; d_call: TRBD1; cdr3_aa: CASSSGTGGVNEQYF; cdr3_nt: TGTGCCAGCAGTTCCGGGACAGGGGGCGTCAACGAGCAGTACTTC
j_call: TRBJ2-3; v_call: TRBV6-4; clone_size: once; d_call: NA; cdr3_aa: CASSGVGTDTQYF; cdr3_nt: TGTGCCAGCAGTGGGGTAGGGACAGATACGCAGTATTTT
j_call: TRBJ2-4; v_call: TRBV2; clone_size: once; d_call: NA; cdr3_aa: CASSEPNAKNIQYF; cdr3_nt: TGTGCCAGCAGTGAGCCCAACGCCAAAAACATTCAGTACTTC
j_call: TRBJ1-1; v_call: TRBV9; clone_size: NA; d_call: NA; cdr3_aa: CASSVVSDSSEAFF; cdr3_nt: TGTGCCAGCAGCGTAGTCTCCGACAGCAGTGAGGCTTTCTTT
j_call: TRBJ2-7; v_call: TRBV30; clone_size: few; d_call: NA; cdr3_aa: CAWSGNPTRSIGRHEQYF; cdr3_nt: TGTGCCTGGAGTGGAAATCCAACTAGAAGCATAGGTCGGCACGAGCAGTACTTC
j_call: TRBJ2-2; v_call: TRBV13; clone_size: few; d_call: NA; cdr3_aa: CASSQGEGGELFF; cdr3_nt: TGTGCCAGCAGTCAAGGAGAAGGCGGGGAGCTGTTTTTT
j_call: TRBJ1-5; v_call: TRBV4-2; clone_size: NA; d_call: NA; cdr3_aa: CASSQEDRYSNQPQHF; cdr3_nt: TGTGCCAGCAGCCAAGAGGACAGATATAGCAATCAGCCCCAGCATTTT
j_call: TRBJ2-2; v_call: TRBV7-2; clone_size: NA; d_call: TRBD1; cdr3_aa: CASSLAGQASGELFF; cdr3_nt: TGTGCCAGCAGCTTGGCGGGACAGGCCTCCGGGGAGCTGTTTTTT
j_call: TRBJ2-5; v_call: TRBV5-6; clone_size: once; d_call: NA; cdr3_aa: CASSLFVTKETQYF; cdr3_nt: TGTGCCAGCAGCTTGTTCGTTACGAAAGAGACCCAGTACTTC
j_call: TRBJ2-7; v_call: TRBV10-3; clone_size: NA; d_call: TRBD1; cdr3_aa: CATSTSPGGGNYEQYF; cdr3_nt: TGTGCTACCTCGACTTCGCCAGGGGGCGGGAACTACGAGCAGTACTTC
j_call: TRBJ2-1; v_call: TRBV5-4; clone_size: NA; d_call: TRBD2; cdr3_aa: CASSLPAGRGNEQFF; cdr3_nt: TGTGCCAGCAGCCTGCCAGCGGGGAGGGGTAATGAGCAGTTCTTC
j_call: TRBJ2-7; v_call: TRBV5-1; clone_size: NA; d_call: TRBD1; cdr3_aa: CASSLEVRGHEQYF; cdr3_nt: TGCGCCAGCAGCTTGGAAGTCAGGGGGCACGAGCAGTACTTC
j_call: TRBJ1-6; v_call: TRBV18; clone_size: NA; d_call: NA; cdr3_aa: CASSPLGRYNSPLHF; cdr3_nt: TGTGCCAGCTCACCATTGGGACGCTATAATTCACCCCTCCACTTT
j_call: TRBJ1-3; v_call: TRBV6-5; clone_size: NA; d_call: NA; cdr3_aa: CASSYPLSSGNTIYF; cdr3_nt: TGTGCCAGCAGTTACCCTCTGAGCTCTGGAAACACCATATATTTT
j_call: TRBJ1-4; v_call: TRBV5-4; clone_size: NA; d_call: NA; cdr3_aa: CASSSRGEKLFF; cdr3_nt: TGTGCCAGCAGCTCGCGCGGTGAAAAACTGTTTTTT
j_call: TRBJ2-7; v_call: TRBV2; clone_size: NA; d_call: NA; cdr3_aa: CASSTRTAFYEQYF; cdr3_nt: TGTGCCAGCAGCACGAGGACTGCCTTTTACGAGCAGTACTTC
j_call: TRBJ2-7; v_call: TRBV9; clone_size: once; d_call: TRBD2; cdr3_aa: CASSVVAGGSYEQYF; cdr3_nt: TGTGCCAGCAGCGTAGTGGCGGGGGGCTCCTACGAGCAGTACTTC
j_call: TRBJ2-1; v_call: TRBV7-2; clone_size: NA; d_call: TRBD2; cdr3_aa: CASSLGSGRLSNEQFF; cdr3_nt: TGTGCCAGCAGCTTAGGTAGCGGGAGACTGAGCAATGAGCAGTTCTTC
j_call: TRBJ2-1; v_call: TRBV7-3; clone_size: few; d_call: NA; cdr3_aa: CASSLRAARGNEQFF; cdr3_nt: TGTGCCAGCAGCTTACGCGCGGCTAGAGGGAATGAGCAGTTCTTC